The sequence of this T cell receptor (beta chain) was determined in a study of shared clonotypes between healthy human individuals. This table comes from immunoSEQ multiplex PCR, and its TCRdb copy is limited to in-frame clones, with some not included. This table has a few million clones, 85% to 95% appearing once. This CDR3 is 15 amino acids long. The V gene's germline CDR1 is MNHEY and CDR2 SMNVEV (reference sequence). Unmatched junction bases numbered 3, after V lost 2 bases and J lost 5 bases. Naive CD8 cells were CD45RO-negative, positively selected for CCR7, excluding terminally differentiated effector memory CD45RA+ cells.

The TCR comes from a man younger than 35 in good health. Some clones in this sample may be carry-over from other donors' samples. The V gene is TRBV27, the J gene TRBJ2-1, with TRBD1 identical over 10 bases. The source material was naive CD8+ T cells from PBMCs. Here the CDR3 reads CASSLMGQGNNEQFF. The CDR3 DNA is TGTGCCAGCAGTTTAATGGGACAGGGGAACAATGAGCAGTTCTTC.